The T cell receptor beta chain described here comes from a study of Graves' ophthalmopathy and Graves' hyperthyroidism. Broader study findings: Also, most clonotypes expanded in the thyroid above 0.001 frequency appeared in blood.

There are many counts of this clonotype. Its antigen is undetermined. Clinical symptoms, serum thyroxine, TRAb, thyroid ultrasound and orbital computed tomography were relied on for diagnosis. CDR1 SGHVS and CDR2 FNYEAQ come from the germline V gene. Trimming cost V 0 bases and J 7 bases; bases outside gene matches: 11. There are 16 residues in the CDR3. The authors amplified TCR beta CDR3 regions, and they did so from RNA transcripts for repertoire sequencing. Second-round multiplex PCR came after a first-round RT-PCR that employed HTBI primers. TCRdb ran MiXCR on the multiplex PCR reads and lists one entry per CDR3 protein. The table has under 400,000 distinct CDR3 sequences, roughly a sixth seen once.

Specimen: peripheral blood. This chain links TRBV7-6 with TRBJ1-1; 7 bases fit TRBD1. This TCR came from an adult man with Graves' ophthalmopathy. The CDR3, as DNA: TGTGCCAGCAGCTTAGCGGTCCCACAGGGGAGGTTTGAAGCTTTCTTT. Translated, it gives CASSLAVPQGRFEAFF.